This entry describes one T cell receptor (beta chain). Produced via immunoSEQ multiplex PCR; TCRdb's table is partial and in-frame only. The sample has a few hundred thousand clones, about 87% seen once. The sample belongs to a study of blood T cell repertoires in COVID-19. Sequenced sample: peripheral blood. The TCR comes from a woman aged 45-60 years who had recovered from COVID-19.

The chain's CDR3 is CASSLGLAGVGEQYF. The CDR3 DNA sequence: TGTGCCAGCAGCTTAGGGCTAGCGGGAGTCGGCGAGCAGTACTTC. The V call is TRBV7-6, the J call TRBJ2-7; 10 positions agree with TRBD2. The CDR3 contains 15 residues. Germline trimming cut 1 base from V and 6 bases from J; bases unmatched to any gene: 6. In germline, CDR1 is SGHVS, CDR2 FNYEAQ.